The source of this TCR beta chain is a study of blood T cell repertoires in COVID-19. Across the whole study: Samples of COVID-19 (acute and convalescent) were obtained from the United States, Italy and Spain. Sample material is recorded as cDNA or gDNA derived from T cells, B-cell-depleted T cells, or PBMCs.

How the authors handled the data: Amplified reference gene primers provided the basis for estimating nucleated cell counts. The repertoire was sequenced with immunoSEQ multiplex PCR; TCRdb's copy has only in-frame clones and lacks some. V, J and clone size are taken as reported in that table, and D and trimming were inferred from the DNA itself. The table records approximately 170,000 clones, over 75% of them present only once. CDR1 GTSNPN and CDR2 SVGIG come from the germline V gene (reference sequence). Between the trimmed V and J ends, which lost 4 bases and 0 bases, there was a span of 9 bases. The CDR3 is 14 amino acids.

The rearrangement joins TRBV30 to TRBJ2-2; possibly TRBD1 for D (6 bases). Sample: peripheral blood. This receptor was obtained from a human donor in a cohort sampled during active COVID-19. For the CDR3, the DNA is TGTGCCTGGATAGGGACACCGAACACCGGGGAGCTGTTTTTT. The encoded protein is CAWIGTPNTGELFF.